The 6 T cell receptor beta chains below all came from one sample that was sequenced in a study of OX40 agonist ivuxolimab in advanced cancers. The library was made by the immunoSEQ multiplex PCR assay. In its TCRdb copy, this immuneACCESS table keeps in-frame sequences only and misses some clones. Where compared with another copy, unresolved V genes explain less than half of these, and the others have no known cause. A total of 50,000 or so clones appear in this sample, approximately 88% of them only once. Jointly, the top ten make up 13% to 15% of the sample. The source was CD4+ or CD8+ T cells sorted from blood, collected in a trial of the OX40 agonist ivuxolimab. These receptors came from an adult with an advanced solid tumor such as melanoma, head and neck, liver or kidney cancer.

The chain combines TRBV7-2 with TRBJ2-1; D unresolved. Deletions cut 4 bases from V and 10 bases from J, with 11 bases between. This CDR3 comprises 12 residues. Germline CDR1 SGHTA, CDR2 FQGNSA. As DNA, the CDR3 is TGTGCCAGCAGCTCCTATCTAGAGGAGCAGTTCTTC. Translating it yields CASSSYLEEQFF.

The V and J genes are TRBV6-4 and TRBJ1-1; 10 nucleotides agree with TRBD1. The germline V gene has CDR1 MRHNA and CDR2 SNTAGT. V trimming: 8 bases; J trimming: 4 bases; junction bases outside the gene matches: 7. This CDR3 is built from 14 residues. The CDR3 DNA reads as TGTGCCAGCCAAAGGACAGGGGGTATCACTGAAGCTTTCTTT. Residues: CASQRTGGITEAFF.

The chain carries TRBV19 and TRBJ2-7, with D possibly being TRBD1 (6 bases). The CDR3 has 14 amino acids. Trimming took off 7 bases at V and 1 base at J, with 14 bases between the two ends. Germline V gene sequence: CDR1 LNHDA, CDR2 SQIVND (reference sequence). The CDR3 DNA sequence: TGTGCCAGTAATCCGACAGGATCATCCTACGAGCAGTACTTC. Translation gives CASNPTGSSYEQYF.

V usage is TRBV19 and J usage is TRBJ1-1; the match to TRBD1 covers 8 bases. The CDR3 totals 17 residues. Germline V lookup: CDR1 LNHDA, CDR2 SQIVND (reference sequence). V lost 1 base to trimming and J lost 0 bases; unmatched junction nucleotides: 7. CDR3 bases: TGTGCCAGTAGTATAGTCAGGGGGCGTCCCATGAACACTGAAGCTTTCTTT. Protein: CASSIVRGRPMNTEAFF.

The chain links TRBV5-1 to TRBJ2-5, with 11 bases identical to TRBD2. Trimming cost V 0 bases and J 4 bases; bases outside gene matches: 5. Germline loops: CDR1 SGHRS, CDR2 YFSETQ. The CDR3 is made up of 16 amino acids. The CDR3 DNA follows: TGCGCCAGCAGCTTGGTACTAGCGGGAGATCCAGAGACCCAGTACTTC. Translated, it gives CASSLVLAGDPETQYF.

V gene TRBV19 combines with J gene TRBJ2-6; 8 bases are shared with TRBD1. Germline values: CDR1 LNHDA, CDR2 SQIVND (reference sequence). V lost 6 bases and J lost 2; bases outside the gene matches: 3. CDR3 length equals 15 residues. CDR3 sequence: CASSPGGAGANVLTF. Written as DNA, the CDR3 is TGTGCCAGTAGCCCAGGGGGCGCTGGGGCCAACGTCCTGACTTTC.